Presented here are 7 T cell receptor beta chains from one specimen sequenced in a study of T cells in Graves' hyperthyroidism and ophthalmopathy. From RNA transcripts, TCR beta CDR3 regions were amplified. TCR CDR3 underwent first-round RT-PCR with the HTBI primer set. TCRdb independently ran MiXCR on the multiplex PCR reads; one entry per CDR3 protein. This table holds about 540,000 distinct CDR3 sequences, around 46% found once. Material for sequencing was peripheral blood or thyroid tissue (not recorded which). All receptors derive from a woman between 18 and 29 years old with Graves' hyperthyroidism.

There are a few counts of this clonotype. The CDR3 region is CAAGVGRDTQYF. The CDR3 DNA sequence: TGTGCGGCGGGAGTGGGTCGAGATACGCAGTATTTT. The chain recombines TRBV10-3 with TRBJ2-3; 7 bases match TRBD2. CDR1 and CDR2 from the germline V gene are ENHRY and SYGVKD. The CDR3 runs to 12 residues.

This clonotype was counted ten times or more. The CDR3 DNA reads TGCAGTGCTAGATGGGGGGAGTCCCACGAGCAGTACTTC. Its protein is CSARWGESHEQYF. The rearrangement joins TRBV20-1 to TRBJ2-7; D may be TRBD2 (6 bases). Germline lookup yields CDR1 DFQATT and CDR2 SNEGSKA (reference sequence). V was shortened by 2 bases and J by 5 bases, with 13 bases between the two germline ends. The CDR3 sequence is 13 residues long.

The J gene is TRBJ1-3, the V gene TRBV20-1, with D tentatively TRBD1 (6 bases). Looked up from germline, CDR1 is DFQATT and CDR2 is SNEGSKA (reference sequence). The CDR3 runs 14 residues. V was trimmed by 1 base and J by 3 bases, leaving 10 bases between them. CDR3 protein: CSARAGTNGNTIYF. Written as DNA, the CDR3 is TGCAGTGCTAGAGCTGGGACAAATGGAAACACCATATATTTT.

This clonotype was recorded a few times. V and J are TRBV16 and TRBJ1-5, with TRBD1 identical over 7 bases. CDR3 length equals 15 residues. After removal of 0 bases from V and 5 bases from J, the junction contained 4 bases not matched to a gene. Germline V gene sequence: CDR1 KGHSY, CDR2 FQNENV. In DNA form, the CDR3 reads TGTGCCAGCAGCCAATCGTACACAGGGGATCAGCCCCAGCATTTT. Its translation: CASSQSYTGDQPQHF.

The CDR3 is CASSLVSGLYQPQYF. CDR3 nucleotide sequence: TGTGCCAGCAGCTTAGTGAGCGGACTTTACCAGCCCCAGTACTTC. V is TRBV7-9 and J is TRBJ2-5; D is possibly TRBD2 (5 bases). Trimming stripped 1 base from V and 9 bases from J, with 18 bases between. The CDR3 consists of 15 residues. Germline V gene lookup returns CDR1 SEHNR and CDR2 FQNEAQ (reference sequence).

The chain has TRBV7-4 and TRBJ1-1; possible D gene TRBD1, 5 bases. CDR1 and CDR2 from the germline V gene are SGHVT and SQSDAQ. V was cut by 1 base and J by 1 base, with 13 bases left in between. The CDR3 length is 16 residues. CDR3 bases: TGTGCCAGCAGCTTAGTCTTAGGGGTCCCGAACACTGAAGCTTTCTTT. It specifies CASSLVLGVPNTEAFF.

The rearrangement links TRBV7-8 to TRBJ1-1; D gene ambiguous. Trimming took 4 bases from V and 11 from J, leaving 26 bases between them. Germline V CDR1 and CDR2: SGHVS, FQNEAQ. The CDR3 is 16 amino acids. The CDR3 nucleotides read TGTGCCAGCAGCTCTCCCCGGACTAGCGGAGCTCCCCCCGCTTTCTTT. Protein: CASSSPRTSGAPPAFF.